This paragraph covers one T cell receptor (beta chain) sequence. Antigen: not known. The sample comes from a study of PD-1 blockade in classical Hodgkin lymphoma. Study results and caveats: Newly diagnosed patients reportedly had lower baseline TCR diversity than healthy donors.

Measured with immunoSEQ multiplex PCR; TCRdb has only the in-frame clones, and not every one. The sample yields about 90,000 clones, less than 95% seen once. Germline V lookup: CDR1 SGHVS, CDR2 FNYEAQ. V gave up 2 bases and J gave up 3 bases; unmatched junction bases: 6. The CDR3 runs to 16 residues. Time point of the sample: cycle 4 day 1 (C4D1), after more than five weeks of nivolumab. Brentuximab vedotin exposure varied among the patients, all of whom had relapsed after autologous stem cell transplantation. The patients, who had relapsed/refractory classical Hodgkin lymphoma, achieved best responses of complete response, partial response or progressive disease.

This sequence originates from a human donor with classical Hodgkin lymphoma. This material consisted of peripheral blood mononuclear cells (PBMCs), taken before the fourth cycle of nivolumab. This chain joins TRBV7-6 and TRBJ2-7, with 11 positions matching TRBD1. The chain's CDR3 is CASSLKPGTGGYEQYF. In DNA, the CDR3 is TGTGCCAGCAGCTTAAAACCCGGGACAGGGGGCTACGAGCAGTACTTC.